Listed here is a single T cell receptor beta chain. This record comes from a study of blood T cell repertoires in COVID-19. CDR3 length: 15 residues. Trimming shortened V by 4 bases and J by 5 bases, and 15 bases separated the two germline ends. Germline V gives CDR1 KGHSH, CDR2 LQKENI. In the source study's methods: Amplification of reference gene primers was used by the study to estimate nucleated cell counts. Only in-frame clones appear in the TCRdb table, and some are missing; sequencing was by immunoSEQ multiplex PCR. V, J and clone size are those of that table, while D and trimming were read from the DNA. The repertoire includes around 97,000 clones, roughly 89% of them detected once, and 15% sits in the top ten.

Sequencing input: peripheral blood. The J gene is TRBJ1-5, the V gene TRBV18, with D maybe TRBD1 (6 bases). This TCR was recovered from a human donor in a cohort sampled during active COVID-19. CDR3 sequence (DNA): TGTGCCAGCTCACAGACGGGACAAAAGGATCAGCCCCAGCATTTT. It translates to CASSQTGQKDQPQHF.